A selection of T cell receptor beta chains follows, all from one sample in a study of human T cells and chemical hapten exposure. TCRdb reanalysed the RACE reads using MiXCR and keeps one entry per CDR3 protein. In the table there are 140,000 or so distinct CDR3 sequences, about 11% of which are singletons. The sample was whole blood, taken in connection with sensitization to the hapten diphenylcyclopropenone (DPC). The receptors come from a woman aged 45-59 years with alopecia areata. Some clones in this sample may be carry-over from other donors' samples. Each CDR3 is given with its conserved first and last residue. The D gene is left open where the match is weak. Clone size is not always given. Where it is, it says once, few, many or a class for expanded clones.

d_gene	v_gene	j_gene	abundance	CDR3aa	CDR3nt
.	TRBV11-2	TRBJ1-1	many	CASSLRSLNTEAFF	TGTGCCAGCAGCCTGAGGAGTTTAAACACTGAAGCTTTCTTT
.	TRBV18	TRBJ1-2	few	CASSPLGNYGYTF	TGTGCCAGCTCACCACTGGGGAACTATGGCTACACCTTC
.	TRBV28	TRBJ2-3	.	CASSTFSRGGITDTQYF	TGTGCCAGCAGCACCTTCTCTCGCGGCGGAATCACAGATACGCAGTATTTT
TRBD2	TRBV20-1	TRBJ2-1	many	CSASGWTSGRAVYNEQFF	TGCAGTGCTAGCGGTTGGACTAGCGGGAGGGCGGTGTACAATGAGCAGTTCTTC
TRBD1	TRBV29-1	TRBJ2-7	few	CSAADRGLRYF	TGCAGCGCCGCGGACAGGGGGCTACGGTACTTC
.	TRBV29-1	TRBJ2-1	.	CSARGTTAYNEQFF	TGCAGCGCCAGGGGGACTACCGCCTACAATGAGCAGTTCTTC
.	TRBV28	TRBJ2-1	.	CASVVASGSLSEQLF	.
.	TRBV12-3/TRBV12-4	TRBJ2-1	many	CASSGPGSDEQFF	TGTGCCAGCAGTGGCCCGGGGAGCGATGAGCAGTTCTTC
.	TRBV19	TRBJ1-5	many	CASSTGRGQPQHF	TGTGCCAGTAGTACCGGGAGGGGTCAGCCCCAGCATTTT
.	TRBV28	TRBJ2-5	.	CASSPPLRGETQYF	TGTGCCAGCAGTCCACCTCTTAGGGGAGAGACCCAGTACTTC
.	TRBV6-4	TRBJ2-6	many	CASRSTGANVLTF	TGTGCCAGCAGAAGCACTGGGGCCAACGTCCTGACTTTC
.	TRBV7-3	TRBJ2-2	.	CAIGDANTGELFF	TGTGCCATCGGGGACGCGAACACCGGGGAGCTGTTTTTT
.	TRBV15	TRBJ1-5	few	CATSRVDQPQHF	TGTGCCACCAGCAGAGTTGATCAGCCCCAGCATTTT